Listed below are T cell receptor beta chains from one sample, sequenced in a study of control samples from healthy donors and cancer patients. Data came from immunoSEQ multiplex PCR; TCRdb stores just in-frame clones and leaves some out. The table lists 150,000 to 200,000 clones, 75% to 95% of them singletons. What was sequenced was blood. The receptors here all came from a young woman in good health. Both conserved end residues are part of each CDR3. The D gene is left open where the match is weak. Clone sizes are given selectively: once, few, many, or a class where the clone is expanded.

J gene | V gene | clone size | D gene | CDR3 protein | CDR3 DNA
TRBJ1-6 | TRBV27 | - | - | CASSKWDNSPLHF | TGTGCCAGCAGTAAGTGGGATAATTCACCCCTCCACTTT
TRBJ1-4 | TRBV15 | - | TRBD1 | CATSRDRATNEKLFF | TGTGCCACCAGCAGGGACAGGGCAACTAATGAAAAACTGTTTTTT
TRBJ1-3 | TRBV6-5 | - | TRBD1 | CASKLTGGGNTIYF | TGTGCCAGCAAATTAACAGGGGGCGGAAACACCATATATTTT
TRBJ2-5 | TRBV10-3 | - | TRBD1 | CAISGGTGQETQYF | TGTGCCATCAGTGGCGGGACAGGGCAAGAGACCCAGTACTTC
TRBJ1-1 | TRBV19 | - | - | CASSNAVNTEAFF | TGTGCCAGTAGTAATGCGGTGAACACTGAAGCTTTCTTT
TRBJ2-3 | TRBV5-1 | - | TRBD2 | CASSFRGGALDTQYF | TGCGCCAGCAGCTTCCGCGGGGGGGCGTTAGATACGCAGTATTTT
TRBJ1-1 | TRBV6-5 | - | - | CASRTELVNTEAFF | TGTGCCAGCAGAACGGAGCTTGTGAACACTGAAGCTTTCTTT
TRBJ1-4 | TRBV6-5 | - | - | CASSPTGTNEKLFF | TGTGCCAGCAGCCCGACAGGAACTAATGAAAAACTGTTTTTT
TRBJ2-1 | TRBV6-5 | once | - | CASSYSQGASNEQFF | TGTGCCAGCAGTTACTCGCAGGGAGCGAGCAATGAGCAGTTCTTC
TRBJ1-2 | TRBV7-8 | - | TRBD1 | CASSLDRDGYTF | TGTGCCAGCAGCTTGGACAGGGATGGCTACACCTTC
TRBJ1-4 | TRBV5-1 | - | - | CASSRGTATNEKLFF | TGCGCCAGCAGCCGGGGGACGGCAACTAATGAAAAACTGTTTTTT
TRBJ1-2 | TRBV27 | - | TRBD1 | CASSSAGTGDYGYTF | TGTGCCAGCAGTTCGGCCGGGACAGGGGACTATGGCTACACCTTC
TRBJ1-4 | TRBV18 | once | - | CASSHGATNEKLFF | TGTGCCAGCTCCCACGGTGCAACTAATGAAAAACTGTTTTTT
TRBJ2-5 | TRBV5-5 | - | - | CASSRQEQETQYF | TGTGCCAGCAGCCGACAGGAACAAGAGACCCAGTACTTC
TRBJ1-6 | TRBV6-5 | - | - | CASSYSASPLHF | TGTGCCAGCAGTTATTCAGCCTCACCCCTCCACTTT
TRBJ1-2 | TRBV5-1 | - | - | CASSFGRDYGYTF | TGCGCCAGCAGCTTCGGGAGGGACTATGGCTACACCTTC
TRBJ1-5 | TRBV7-9 | - | - | CASSLVWGDSNQPQHF | TGTGCCAGCAGCTTAGTATGGGGGGACAGCAATCAGCCCCAGCATTTT
TRBJ2-5 | TRBV6-2/TRBV6-3 | - | TRBD2 | CASSSPTSGRDETQYF | TGTGCCAGCAGTTCCCCGACTAGCGGGAGGGATGAGACCCAGTACTTC
TRBJ1-6 | TRBV6-2/TRBV6-3 | - | - | CASSYFQGNSPLHF | TGTGCCAGCAGTTACTTCCAGGGGAATTCACCCCTCCACTTT
TRBJ2-1 | TRBV5-4 | - | - | CASSLDREDEQFF | TGTGCCAGCAGCTTGGACAGGGAGGATGAGCAGTTCTTC
TRBJ2-3 | TRBV2 | - | TRBD1 | CASRDRVTDTQYF | TGTGCCAGCAGAGACAGGGTCACAGATACGCAGTATTTT
TRBJ1-4 | TRBV7-8 | - | TRBD1 | CASSPLRDRGNEKLFF | TGTGCCAGCAGCCCCTTGCGGGACAGGGGGAATGAAAAACTGTTTTTT
TRBJ1-1 | TRBV18 | - | TRBD1 | CASSPIQGPNTEAFF | TGTGCCAGCTCACCGATACAGGGGCCGAACACTGAAGCTTTCTTT